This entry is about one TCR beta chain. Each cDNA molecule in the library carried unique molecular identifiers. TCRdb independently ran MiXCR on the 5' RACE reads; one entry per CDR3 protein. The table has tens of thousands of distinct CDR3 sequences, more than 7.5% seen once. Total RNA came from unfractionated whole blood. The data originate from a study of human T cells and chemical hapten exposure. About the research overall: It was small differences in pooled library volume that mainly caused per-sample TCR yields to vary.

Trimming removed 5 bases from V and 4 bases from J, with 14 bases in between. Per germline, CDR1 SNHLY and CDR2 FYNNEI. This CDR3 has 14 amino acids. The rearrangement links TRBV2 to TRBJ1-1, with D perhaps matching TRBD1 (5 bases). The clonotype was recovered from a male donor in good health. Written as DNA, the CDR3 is TGTGCCAGCAGTTTGGGGGGAAGGAGCACTGAAGCTTTCTTT. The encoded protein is CASSLGGRSTEAFF.